The 5 T cell receptor beta chains in this list originate from one sample, sequenced in a study of cytomegalovirus exposure and HLA in healthy donors. Vbeta (60) and Jbeta (13) primers were used in the PCR. Profiling relied on immunoSEQ multiplex PCR, and the TCRdb table lists in-frame clones only, not all of them. There are some 150,000 clones in the sample; more than 80% occur only once, and roughly 5% lies in the top ten. Source material: PBMCs. The receptors shown here come from a woman aged 18-29 years in good health and CMV-seropositive.

The chain combines TRBV6-6 with TRBJ2-4; TRBD1 agrees at 7 bases. Germline values: CDR1 MNHNY, CDR2 SVGAGI (reference sequence). The V and J ends lost 6 bases and 1 base, in that order; junction bases with no gene match: 9. CDR3 size: 16 residues. CDR3 residues: CASSRRQGEAKNIQYF. The CDR3 DNA reads as TGTGCCAGCAGCCGTCGACAGGGAGAGGCCAAAAACATTCAGTACTTC.

The genes are TRBV6-6 and TRBJ2-7, with D perhaps matching TRBD1 (5 bases). V was clipped by 6 bases and J by 6 bases, with 24 bases between them. Germline CDR1 reads MNHNY; CDR2 reads SVGAGI (reference sequence). CDR3 length: 16 amino acids. CDR3 bases: TGTGCCAGCAGCAATTACCCCCCCAGGGTTCCCTCCGAGCAGTACTTC. Protein product: CASSNYPPRVPSEQYF.

V and J are TRBV10-2 and TRBJ1-5; D call uncertain. CDR3 length equals 14 residues. V lost 3 bases, J lost 6 bases, and 12 bases lay in between. CDR1 and CDR2 (germline): WSHSY, SAAADI. The CDR3 sequence: CASSDSGRSQPQHF. The CDR3 nucleotides read TGCGCCAGCAGTGATTCGGGGAGATCTCAGCCCCAGCATTTT.

The V gene is TRBV5-1, the J gene TRBJ1-6; 7 bases agree with TRBD1. The V gene end was trimmed by 3 bases and the J gene end by 5 bases; junction bases not matched to a gene: 5. This CDR3 spans 15 amino acids. The germline gives CDR1 SGHRS, CDR2 YFSETQ. The CDR3 loop is CASSSWTGDNSPLHF. The CDR3, as DNA: TGCGCCAGCAGCTCTTGGACAGGCGATAATTCACCCCTCCACTTT.

The chain recombines TRBV5-1 with TRBJ1-1; possible D gene TRBD1, 6 bases. V lost 0 bases and J 2 bases, leaving 17 bases between the germline ends. The CDR3 is made up of 17 amino acids. Germline V gives CDR1 SGHRS, CDR2 YFSETQ. The CDR3: CASSLVGRGVANTEAFF. The DNA of the CDR3 is TGCGCCAGCAGCTTGGTAGGCAGGGGCGTTGCCAACACTGAAGCTTTCTTT.